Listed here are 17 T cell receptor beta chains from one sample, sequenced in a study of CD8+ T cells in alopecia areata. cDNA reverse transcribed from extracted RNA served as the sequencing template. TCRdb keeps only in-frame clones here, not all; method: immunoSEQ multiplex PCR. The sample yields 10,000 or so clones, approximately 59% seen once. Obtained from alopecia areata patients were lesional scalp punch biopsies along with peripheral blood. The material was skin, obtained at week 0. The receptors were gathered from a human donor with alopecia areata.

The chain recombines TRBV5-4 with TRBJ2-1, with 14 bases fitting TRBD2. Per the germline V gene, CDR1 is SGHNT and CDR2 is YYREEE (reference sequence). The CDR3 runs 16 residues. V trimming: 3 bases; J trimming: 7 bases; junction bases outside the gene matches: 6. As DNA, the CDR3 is TGTGCCAGCAGCTGGGGGGGACTAGCGGGAGTGAATGAGCAGTTCTTC. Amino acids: CASSWGGLAGVNEQFF.

The chain's CDR3 is CASSGYNTGELFF. DNA for the CDR3: TGTGCCAGCAGTGGCTACAACACCGGGGAGCTGTTTTTT. The rearrangement links TRBV6-5 to TRBJ2-2; D is unclear. Germline V gene lookup returns CDR1 MNHEY and CDR2 SVGAGI. The ends were cut back, 5 bases at V and 2 bases at J, with 6 bases in the middle. The CDR3 loop spans 13 amino acids.

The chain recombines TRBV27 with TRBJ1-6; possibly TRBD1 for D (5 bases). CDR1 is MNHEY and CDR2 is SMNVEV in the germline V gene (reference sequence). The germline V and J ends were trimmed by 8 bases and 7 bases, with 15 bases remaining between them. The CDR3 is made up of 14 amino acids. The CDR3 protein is CASRSPQANSPLHF. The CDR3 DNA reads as TGTGCCAGCCGCTCCCCACAGGCCAATTCACCCCTCCACTTT.

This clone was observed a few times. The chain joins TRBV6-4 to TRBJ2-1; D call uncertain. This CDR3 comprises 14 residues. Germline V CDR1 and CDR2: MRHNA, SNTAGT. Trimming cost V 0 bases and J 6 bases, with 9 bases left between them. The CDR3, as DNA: TGTGCCAGCAGTGACTCGAAAGATCTCAATGAGCAGTTCTTC. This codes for CASSDSKDLNEQFF.

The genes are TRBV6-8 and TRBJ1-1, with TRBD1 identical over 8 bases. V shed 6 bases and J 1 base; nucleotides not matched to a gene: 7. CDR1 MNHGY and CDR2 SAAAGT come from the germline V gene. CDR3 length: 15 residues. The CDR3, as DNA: TGTGCCAGCAGACTGACAGGGGCTGGGAACACTGAAGCTTTCTTT. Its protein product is CASRLTGAGNTEAFF.

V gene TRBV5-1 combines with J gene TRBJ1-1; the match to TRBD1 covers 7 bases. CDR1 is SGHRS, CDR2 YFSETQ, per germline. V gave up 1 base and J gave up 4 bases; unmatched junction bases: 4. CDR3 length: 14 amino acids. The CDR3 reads CASSLTGVGTEAFF. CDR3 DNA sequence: TGCGCCAGCAGCTTGACAGGGGTGGGCACTGAAGCTTTCTTT.

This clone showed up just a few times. This CDR3 reads CASSLPRGDNSPLHF. In DNA, the CDR3 is TGTGCCAGCAGTCTCCCGAGGGGGGATAATTCACCCCTCCACTTT. The chain uses TRBV6-6 and TRBJ1-6; tentatively, D is TRBD1 (6 bases). Trimming took off 5 bases at V and 5 bases at J, with 13 bases between the two ends. Germline loops: CDR1 MNHNY, CDR2 SVGAGI (reference sequence). This CDR3 is 15 amino acids long.

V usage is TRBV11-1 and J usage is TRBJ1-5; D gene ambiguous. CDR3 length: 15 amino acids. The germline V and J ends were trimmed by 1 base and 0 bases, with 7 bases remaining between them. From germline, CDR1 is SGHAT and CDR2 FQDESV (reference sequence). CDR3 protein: CASSLGGYSNQPQHF. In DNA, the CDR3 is TGTGCCAGCAGCTTAGGGGGATATAGCAATCAGCCCCAGCATTTT. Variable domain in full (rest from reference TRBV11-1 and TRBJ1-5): EAEVAQSPRYKITEKSQAVAFWCDPISGHATLYWYRQILGQGPELLVQFQDESVVDDSQLPKDRFSAERLKGVDSTLKIQPAELGDSAMYLCASSLGGYSNQPQHFGDGTRLSIL.

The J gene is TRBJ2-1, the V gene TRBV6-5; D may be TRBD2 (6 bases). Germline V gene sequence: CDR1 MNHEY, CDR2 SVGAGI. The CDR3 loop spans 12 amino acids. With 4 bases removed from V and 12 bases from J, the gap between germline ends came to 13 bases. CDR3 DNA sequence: TGTGCCAGCAGTTCAGGCCCCGGGGGGCAGTTCTTC. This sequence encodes CASSSGPGGQFF.

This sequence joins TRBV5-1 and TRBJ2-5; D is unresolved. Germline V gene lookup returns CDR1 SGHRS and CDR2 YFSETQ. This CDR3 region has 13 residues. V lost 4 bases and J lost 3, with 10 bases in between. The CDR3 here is CASSQLSKETQYF. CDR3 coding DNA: TGCGCCAGCAGCCAATTGTCTAAAGAGACCCAGTACTTC.

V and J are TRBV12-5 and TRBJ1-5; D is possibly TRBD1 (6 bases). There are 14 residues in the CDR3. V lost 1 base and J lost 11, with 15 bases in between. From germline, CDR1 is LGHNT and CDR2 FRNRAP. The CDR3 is CASGLGLQGGAQHF. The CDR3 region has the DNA TGTGCTAGTGGTTTGGGCCTACAGGGTGGCGCCCAGCATTTT.

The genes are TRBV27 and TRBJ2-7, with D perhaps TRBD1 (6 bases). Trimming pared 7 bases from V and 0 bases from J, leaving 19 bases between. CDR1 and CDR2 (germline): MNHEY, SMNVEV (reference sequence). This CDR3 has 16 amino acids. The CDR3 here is CASNAVGTKVSYEQYF. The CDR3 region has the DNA TGTGCCAGCAATGCAGTTGGGACAAAGGTCTCCTACGAGCAGTACTTC.

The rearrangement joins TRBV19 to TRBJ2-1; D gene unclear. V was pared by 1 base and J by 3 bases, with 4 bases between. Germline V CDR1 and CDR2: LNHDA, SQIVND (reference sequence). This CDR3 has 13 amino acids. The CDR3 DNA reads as TGTGCCAGTAGTATAGGCGTCTACAATGAGCAGTTCTTC. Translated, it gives CASSIGVYNEQFF.

CDR3 protein: CASSVNRDLSSYEQYF. CDR3 DNA: TGTGCCAGCAGCGTGAACCGGGACTTGAGCTCCTACGAGCAGTACTTC. The V and J genes are TRBV9 and TRBJ2-7, with D possibly TRBD2 on 6 matching bases. This CDR3 has 16 amino acids. V was trimmed by 2 bases and J by 0 bases, leaving 15 bases between them. The germline CDR1 and CDR2 sequences are SGDLS and YYNGEE.

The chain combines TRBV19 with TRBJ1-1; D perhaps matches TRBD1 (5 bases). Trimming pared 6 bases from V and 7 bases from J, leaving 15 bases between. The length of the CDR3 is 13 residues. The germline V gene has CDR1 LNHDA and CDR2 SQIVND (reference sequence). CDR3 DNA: TGTGCCAGTAGAAGCCGGGGCGCCCGTGAAGCTTTCTTT. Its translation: CASRSRGAREAFF.

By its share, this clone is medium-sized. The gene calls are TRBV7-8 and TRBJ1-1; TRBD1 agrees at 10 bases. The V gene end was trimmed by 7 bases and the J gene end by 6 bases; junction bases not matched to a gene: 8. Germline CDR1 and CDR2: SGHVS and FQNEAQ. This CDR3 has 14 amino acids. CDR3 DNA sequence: TGTGCCAGCACCCTCGACAGGGGGCGGGCTGAAGCTTTCTTT. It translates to CASTLDRGRAEAFF.

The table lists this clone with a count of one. Here the CDR3 reads CASRPTGGNEQFF. In DNA form, the CDR3 reads TGTGCCAGCAGACCTACAGGGGGCAATGAGCAGTTCTTC. The chain uses TRBV28 and TRBJ2-1; 8 nucleotides line up with TRBD1. Germline V gene sequence: CDR1 MDHEN, CDR2 SYDVKM. The CDR3 has 13 residues. Unmatched junction bases numbered 4, after V lost 6 bases and J lost 6 bases.